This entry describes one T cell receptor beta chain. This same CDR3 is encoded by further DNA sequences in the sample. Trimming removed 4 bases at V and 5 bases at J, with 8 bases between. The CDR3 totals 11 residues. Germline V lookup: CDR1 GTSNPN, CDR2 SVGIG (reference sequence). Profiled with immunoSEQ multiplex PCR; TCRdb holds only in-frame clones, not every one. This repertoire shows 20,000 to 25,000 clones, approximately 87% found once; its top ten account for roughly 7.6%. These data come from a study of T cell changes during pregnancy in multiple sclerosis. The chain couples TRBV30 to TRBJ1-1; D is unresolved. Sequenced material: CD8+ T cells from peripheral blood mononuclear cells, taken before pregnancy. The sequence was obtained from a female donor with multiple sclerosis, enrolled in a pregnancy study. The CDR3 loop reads CAWTRGTEAFF. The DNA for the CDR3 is TGTGCCTGGACCCGGGGAACTGAAGCTTTCTTT. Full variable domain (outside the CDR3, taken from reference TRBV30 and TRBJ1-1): SQTIHQWPATLVQPVGSPLSLECTVEGTSNPNLYWYRQAAGRGLQLLFYSVGIGQISSEVPQNLSASRPQDRQFILSSKKLLLSDSGFYLCAWTRGTEAFFGQGTRLTVV.